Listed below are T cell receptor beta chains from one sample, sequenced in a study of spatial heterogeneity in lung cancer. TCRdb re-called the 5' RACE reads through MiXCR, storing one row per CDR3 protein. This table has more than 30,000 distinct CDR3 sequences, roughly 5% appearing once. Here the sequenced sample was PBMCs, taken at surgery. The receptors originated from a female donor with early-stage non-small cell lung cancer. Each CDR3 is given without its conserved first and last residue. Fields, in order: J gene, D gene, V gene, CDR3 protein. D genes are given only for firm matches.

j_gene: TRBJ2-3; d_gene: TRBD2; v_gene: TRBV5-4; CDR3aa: ASSLAGGHSTDTQY
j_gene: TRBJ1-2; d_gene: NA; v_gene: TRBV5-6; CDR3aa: ASSLVVYGYT
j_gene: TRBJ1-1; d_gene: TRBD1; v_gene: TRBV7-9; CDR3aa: ASSPRGRHTEAF
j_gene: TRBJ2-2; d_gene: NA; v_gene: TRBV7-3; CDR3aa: ASSPSGATGELF
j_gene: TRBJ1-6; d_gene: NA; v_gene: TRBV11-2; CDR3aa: ASSPFDPNSPLH
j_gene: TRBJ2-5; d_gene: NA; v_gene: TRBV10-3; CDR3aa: AISVGGLETQY
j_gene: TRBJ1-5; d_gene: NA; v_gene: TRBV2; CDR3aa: ASKGDSNQPQH
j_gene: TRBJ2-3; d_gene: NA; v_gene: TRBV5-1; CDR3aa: ASSFYRVRDTQY
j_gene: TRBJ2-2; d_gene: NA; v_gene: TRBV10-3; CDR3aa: AISERGPNTGELF
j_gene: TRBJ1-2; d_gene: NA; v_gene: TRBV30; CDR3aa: AWATGTGFNST
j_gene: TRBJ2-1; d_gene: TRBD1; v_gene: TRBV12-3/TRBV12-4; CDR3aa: ASSYPGQGKGNEQF
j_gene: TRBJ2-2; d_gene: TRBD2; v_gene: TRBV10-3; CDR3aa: AISSPGLAGEWTGELF
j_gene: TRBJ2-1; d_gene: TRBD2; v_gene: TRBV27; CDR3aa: ASSFRTSGGAYNEQF
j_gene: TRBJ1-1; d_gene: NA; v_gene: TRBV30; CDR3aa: AWSVTTANTEAF
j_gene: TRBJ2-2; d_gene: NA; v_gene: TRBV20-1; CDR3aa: SALVNTGELF
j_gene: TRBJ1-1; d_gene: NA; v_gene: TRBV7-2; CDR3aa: ASSLFAGPTEAF
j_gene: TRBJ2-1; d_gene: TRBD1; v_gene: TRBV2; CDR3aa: ASREDRVSNEQF
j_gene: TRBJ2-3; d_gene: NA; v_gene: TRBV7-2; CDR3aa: ASSKVVGGADTQY
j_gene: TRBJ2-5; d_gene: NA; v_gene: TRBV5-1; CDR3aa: ASSLADGETQY
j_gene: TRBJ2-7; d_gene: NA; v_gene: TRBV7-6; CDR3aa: ASSFSQRGGQY
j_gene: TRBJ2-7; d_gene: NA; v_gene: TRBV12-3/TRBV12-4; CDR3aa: ASRYGRSGEQY
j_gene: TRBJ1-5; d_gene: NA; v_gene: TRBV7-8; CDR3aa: ASSLEGRHQPQH
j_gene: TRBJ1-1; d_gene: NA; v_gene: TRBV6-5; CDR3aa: ASQGTGSNTEAF